This TCR beta chain was identified during a study of STAT5B mutations in CD4+ large granular lymphocyte leukemia. Germline CDR1 SGHAT, CDR2 FQDESV (reference sequence). This CDR3 has 14 residues. Trimming left V 7 bases short and J 0 bases short, with 10 bases between. Assay used: immunoSEQ multiplex PCR; TCRdb lists only in-frame clones, some missing. Of some 30,000 clones listed, roughly 80% are singletons. Study-level results: Without putative leukemic clones, patient CD4-sorted repertoires remained more clonal than healthy CD4+ repertoires.

With regard to this clone: What it binds is unknown.

Sequenced material: CD4+ T cells from blood buffy coats. The source is a human donor in good health. The V gene is TRBV11-1, the J gene TRBJ2-1; D is uncertain. CDR3 bases: TGTGCCAGCAAGCCGGCCAGCTCCTACAATGAGCAGTTCTTC. Protein sequence: CASKPASSYNEQFF.